This record covers a single T cell receptor beta chain. Trimming took 6 bases from V and 10 from J; bases not matched to a gene: 9. CDR3 length equals 14 residues. TCRdb re-called the RT-PCR reads with MiXCR, one entry per CDR3 protein. The sample lists about 960,000 distinct CDR3 sequences; roughly 18% were seen once. The source of the sample is a study of patients and donors after allogeneic stem cell transplantation. This TCR came from a human donor who was either an allogeneic HSCT recipient or a stem cell or donor lymphocyte infusion donor (not recorded which). It is not recorded whose cells these are; they may come from a transplant donor. The chain uses TRBV12-3 or TRBV12-4 and TRBJ1-6; 7 nucleotides line up with TRBD1. Sequenced: blood, either unsorted or a sorted T cell fraction (not recorded which). CDR3: CASSQTGVGSPLHF. The CDR3 nucleotides are TGTGCCAGCAGCCAAACAGGGGTTGGGTCACCCCTCCACTTT.